Listed below are T cell receptor beta chains from one sample, sequenced in a study of blood T cell repertoires in COVID-19. Here immunoSEQ multiplex PCR was the method, and the copy in TCRdb shows in-frame clones only, minus some. Of 150,000 to 200,000 clones in the sample, approximately 87% were seen once. The sequenced material came from peripheral blood. The receptors originated from an older man with active or convalescent COVID-19. Each CDR3 is given with its conserved first and last residue. Each record gives: CDR3 length, V gene, J gene, D gene, clone size, CDR3 DNA, CDR3 protein. A D gene is named only where the DNA matches it firmly. The size entry is marked missing in some rows and otherwise reads once, few, many or a size class.

len: 14
v_gene: TRBV30
j_gene: TRBJ1-1
d_gene: -
abundance: -
CDR3nt: TGTGCCTGGAGTGTACGGCCCCGGGAGGTTGAAGCTTTCTTT
CDR3aa: CAWSVRPREVEAFF

len: 16
v_gene: TRBV9
j_gene: TRBJ1-3
d_gene: -
abundance: -
CDR3nt: TGTGCCAGCAGACCGGGGGGACACGGGGTAGGAAACACCATATATTTT
CDR3aa: CASRPGGHGVGNTIYF

len: 17
v_gene: TRBV4-1
j_gene: TRBJ2-1
d_gene: TRBD2
abundance: -
CDR3nt: TGCGCCAGCAGCCAAGCGGGGCCAGCGGGAGTCCCCAATGAGCAGTTCTTC
CDR3aa: CASSQAGPAGVPNEQFF

len: 14
v_gene: TRBV4-2
j_gene: TRBJ1-1
d_gene: -
abundance: -
CDR3nt: TGTGCCAGCAGCCAAGATACTTCCCCCGCACGGGCTTTCTTT
CDR3aa: CASSQDTSPARAFF

len: 17
v_gene: TRBV5-1
j_gene: TRBJ2-3
d_gene: TRBD2
abundance: -
CDR3nt: TGCGCCAGCAGCTTCGGCTCCGGGGGGTCGTACACAGATACGCAGTATTTT
CDR3aa: CASSFGSGGSYTDTQYF

len: 16
v_gene: TRBV7-3
j_gene: TRBJ2-1
d_gene: TRBD2
abundance: -
CDR3nt: TGTGCCAGCAGCTCCGGACTAGCGGGAGGGCAAAATGAGCAGTTCTTC
CDR3aa: CASSSGLAGGQNEQFF

len: 14
v_gene: TRBV19
j_gene: TRBJ1-1
d_gene: -
abundance: -
CDR3nt: TGTGCCAGTAGTACCCCGGAGCGGCGGACTGAAGCTTTCTTT
CDR3aa: CASSTPERRTEAFF

len: 16
v_gene: TRBV30
j_gene: TRBJ2-1
d_gene: TRBD1
abundance: -
CDR3nt: TGTGCCTGGAGCCCAGCGGGGACAGGGGGCTGGGATGAGCAGTTCTTC
CDR3aa: CAWSPAGTGGWDEQFF

len: 13
v_gene: TRBV12-3/TRBV12-4
j_gene: TRBJ1-5
d_gene: TRBD1
abundance: -
CDR3nt: TGTGCCAGCAGTTTTCAGGGGGATCAGCCCCAGCATTTT
CDR3aa: CASSFQGDQPQHF

len: 13
v_gene: TRBV5-1
j_gene: TRBJ2-4
d_gene: -
abundance: -
CDR3nt: TGCGCCAGCAGCCCCATTCAGGGCAACATTCAGTACTTC
CDR3aa: CASSPIQGNIQYF

len: 15
v_gene: TRBV19
j_gene: TRBJ1-1
d_gene: TRBD1
abundance: -
CDR3nt: TGTGCCAGTAGTTCTCGGGACAGGGTAAAGACTGAAGCTTTCTTT
CDR3aa: CASSSRDRVKTEAFF

len: 18
v_gene: TRBV3-1/TRBV3-2
j_gene: TRBJ1-6
d_gene: TRBD1
abundance: -
CDR3nt: TGTGCCAGCAGCCAAGAATACGGGACAGGGGGCAGGGGTTCACCCCTCCACTTT
CDR3aa: CASSQEYGTGGRGSPLHF

len: 16
v_gene: TRBV29-1
j_gene: TRBJ2-1
d_gene: TRBD1
abundance: -
CDR3nt: TGCAGCGTGGGGACGACGACAGGGTGGAACTACAATGAGCAGTTCTTC
CDR3aa: CSVGTTTGWNYNEQFF

len: 16
v_gene: TRBV6-5
j_gene: TRBJ1-6
d_gene: -
abundance: -
CDR3nt: TGTGCCAGCAGTTACTCGCGGCACAGGGTGGGATCACCCCTCCACTTT
CDR3aa: CASSYSRHRVGSPLHF

len: 14
v_gene: TRBV4-3
j_gene: TRBJ2-2
d_gene: -
abundance: -
CDR3nt: TGCGCCAGCAGCTCCCCGCCGGGCACCGGGGAGCTGTTTTTT
CDR3aa: CASSSPPGTGELFF

len: 14
v_gene: TRBV5-1
j_gene: TRBJ2-5
d_gene: -
abundance: -
CDR3nt: TGCGCCAGCAGCTTAGACTTGAACCAAGAGACCCAGTACTTC
CDR3aa: CASSLDLNQETQYF

len: 13
v_gene: TRBV29-1
j_gene: TRBJ1-2
d_gene: -
abundance: once
CDR3nt: TGCAGCGTGCTTGTGACAGGAACTATGGGCTACACCTTC
CDR3aa: CSVLVTGTMGYTF

len: 14
v_gene: TRBV19
j_gene: TRBJ2-2
d_gene: TRBD2
abundance: -
CDR3nt: TGTGCCAGTAGTATCCGGGAGGAGACCGGGGAGCTGTTTTTT
CDR3aa: CASSIREETGELFF

len: 11
v_gene: TRBV6-6
j_gene: TRBJ1-4
d_gene: -
abundance: -
CDR3nt: TGTGCCAGCAGCACGGACTCTGGACTGTTTTTT
CDR3aa: CASSTDSGLFF

len: 16
v_gene: TRBV11-3
j_gene: TRBJ2-2
d_gene: -
abundance: -
CDR3nt: TGTGCCAGCAGTTCCGCACCCCAGACAAATACCGGGGAGCTGTTTTTT
CDR3aa: CASSSAPQTNTGELFF

len: 14
v_gene: TRBV7-9
j_gene: TRBJ1-1
d_gene: TRBD1
abundance: -
CDR3nt: TGTGCCAGCAGCTCGGACAGGAGGGACACTGAAGCTTTCTTT
CDR3aa: CASSSDRRDTEAFF

len: 13
v_gene: TRBV11-2
j_gene: TRBJ1-2
d_gene: TRBD1
abundance: -
CDR3nt: TGTGCCAGCAGCTTGGGACAGAACTATGGCTACACCTTC
CDR3aa: CASSLGQNYGYTF

len: 13
v_gene: TRBV2
j_gene: TRBJ1-2
d_gene: -
abundance: -
CDR3nt: TGTGCCAGCAGTGATAACCTAAAGCTCGGCTACACCTTC
CDR3aa: CASSDNLKLGYTF

len: 16
v_gene: TRBV18
j_gene: TRBJ1-4
d_gene: TRBD1
abundance: -
CDR3nt: TGTGCCAGCTCACCCCGACAGGGGCGATCAAGTGAAAAACTGTTTTTT
CDR3aa: CASSPRQGRSSEKLFF

len: 14
v_gene: TRBV10-3
j_gene: TRBJ1-2
d_gene: TRBD1
abundance: few
CDR3nt: TGTGCCATCAGATGGACAGGGGGCGACTATGGCTACACCTTC
CDR3aa: CAIRWTGGDYGYTF

len: 17
v_gene: TRBV27
j_gene: TRBJ2-2
d_gene: -
abundance: -
CDR3nt: TGTGCCAGCAGTTTATATGGGACACGGACTGGGACCGGGGAGCTGTTTTTT
CDR3aa: CASSLYGTRTGTGELFF

len: 15
v_gene: TRBV10-3
j_gene: TRBJ1-1
d_gene: TRBD1
abundance: -
CDR3nt: TGTGCCATCAGCTTGGACAGGAGGATGAACACTGAAGCTTTCTTT
CDR3aa: CAISLDRRMNTEAFF

len: 15
v_gene: TRBV28
j_gene: TRBJ1-4
d_gene: -
abundance: -
CDR3nt: TGTGCCAGCAGTCAGGCCCCAATTGCTAATGAAAAACTGTTTTTT
CDR3aa: CASSQAPIANEKLFF

len: 16
v_gene: TRBV18
j_gene: TRBJ2-2
d_gene: -
abundance: -
CDR3nt: TGTGCCAGCTCGGAAGGACAGCCAGGGGACACCGGGGAGCTGTTTTTT
CDR3aa: CASSEGQPGDTGELFF